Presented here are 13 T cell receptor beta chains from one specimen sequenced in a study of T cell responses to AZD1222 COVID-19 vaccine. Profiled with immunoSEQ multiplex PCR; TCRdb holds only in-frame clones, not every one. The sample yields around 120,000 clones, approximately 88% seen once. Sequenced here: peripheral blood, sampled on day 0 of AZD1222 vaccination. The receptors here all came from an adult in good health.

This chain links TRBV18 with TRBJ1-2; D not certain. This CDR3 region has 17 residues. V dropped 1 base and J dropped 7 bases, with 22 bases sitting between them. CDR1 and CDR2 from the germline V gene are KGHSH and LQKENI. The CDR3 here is CASSPQDSHPTGTGYTF. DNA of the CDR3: TGTGCCAGCTCACCACAGGACTCGCACCCGACGGGTACTGGCTACACCTTC.

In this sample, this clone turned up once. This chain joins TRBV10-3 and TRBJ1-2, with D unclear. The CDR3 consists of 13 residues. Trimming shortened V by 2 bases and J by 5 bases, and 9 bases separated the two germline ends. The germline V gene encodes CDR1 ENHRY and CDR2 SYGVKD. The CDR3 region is CAISEGEDYGYTF. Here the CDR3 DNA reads TGTGCCATCAGTGAGGGGGAAGATTATGGCTACACCTTC.

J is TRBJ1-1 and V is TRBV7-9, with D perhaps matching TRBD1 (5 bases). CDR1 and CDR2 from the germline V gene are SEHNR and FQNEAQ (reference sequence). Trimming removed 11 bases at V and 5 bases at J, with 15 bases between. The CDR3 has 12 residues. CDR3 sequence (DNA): TGTGCCCTCGAGGGGACGAGGACTGAAGCTTTCTTT. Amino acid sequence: CALEGTRTEAFF.

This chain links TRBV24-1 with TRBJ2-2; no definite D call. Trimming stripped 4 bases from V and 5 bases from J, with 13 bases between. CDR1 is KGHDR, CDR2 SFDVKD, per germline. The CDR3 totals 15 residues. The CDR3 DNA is TGTGCCACCAGTGACGGCGTTGCACAGACCGGGGAGCTGTTTTTT. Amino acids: CATSDGVAQTGELFF.

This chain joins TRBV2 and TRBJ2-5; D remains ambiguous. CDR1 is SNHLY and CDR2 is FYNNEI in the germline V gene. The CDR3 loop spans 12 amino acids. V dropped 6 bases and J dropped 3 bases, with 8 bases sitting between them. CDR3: CASRIVKETQYF. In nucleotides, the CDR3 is TGTGCCAGCAGGATAGTCAAAGAGACCCAGTACTTC.

This chain's CDR3 is CASSLLLAGTNTGELFF. The CDR3 bases are TGTGCCAGCAGCTTATTACTAGCGGGGACAAACACCGGGGAGCTGTTTTTT. The chain employs TRBV7-9 and TRBJ2-2, with 10 bases identical to TRBD2. CDR1 and CDR2 from the germline V gene are SEHNR and FQNEAQ (reference sequence). Trimming took 2 bases from V and 2 from J; bases not matched to a gene: 5. CDR3 length: 17 residues.

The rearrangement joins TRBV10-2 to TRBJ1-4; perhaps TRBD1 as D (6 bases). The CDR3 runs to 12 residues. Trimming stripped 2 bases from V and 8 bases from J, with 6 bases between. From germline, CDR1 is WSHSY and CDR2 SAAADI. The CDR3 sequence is CASSEGGEKLFF. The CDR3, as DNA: TGCGCCAGCAGTGAGGGGGGCGAAAAACTGTTTTTT.

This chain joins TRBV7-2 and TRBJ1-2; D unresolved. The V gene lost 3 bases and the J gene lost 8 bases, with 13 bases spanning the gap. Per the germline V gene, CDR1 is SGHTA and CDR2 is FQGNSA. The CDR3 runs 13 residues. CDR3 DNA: TGTGCCAGCAGCTTGGATTGGGGTTACGGCTACACCTTC. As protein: CASSLDWGYGYTF.

The DNA of the CDR3 is TGTGCCAGCAGTGATCCCGGGACAGGGGCTTCACCCCTCCACTTT. Its translation is CASSDPGTGASPLHF. The chain joins TRBV6-6 to TRBJ1-6; TRBD1 aligns across 10 bases. Looked up from germline, CDR1 is MNHNY and CDR2 is SVGAGI (reference sequence). The V gene end was trimmed by 5 bases and the J gene end by 9 bases; junction bases not matched to a gene: 7. This CDR3 comprises 15 residues.

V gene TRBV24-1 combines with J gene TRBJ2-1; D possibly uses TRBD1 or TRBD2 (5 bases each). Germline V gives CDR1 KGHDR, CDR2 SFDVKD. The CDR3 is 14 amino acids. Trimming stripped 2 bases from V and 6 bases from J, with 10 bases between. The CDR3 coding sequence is TGTGCCACCAGTGATTATGCAGGGAGCAATGAGCAGTTCTTC. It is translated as CATSDYAGSNEQFF.

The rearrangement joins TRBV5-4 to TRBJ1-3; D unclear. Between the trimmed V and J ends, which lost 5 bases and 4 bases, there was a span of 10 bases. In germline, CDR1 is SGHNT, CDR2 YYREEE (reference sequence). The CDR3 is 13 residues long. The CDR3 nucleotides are TGTGCCAGCAGTGTGCCGGCAGGAAACACCATATATTTT. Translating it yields CASSVPAGNTIYF.

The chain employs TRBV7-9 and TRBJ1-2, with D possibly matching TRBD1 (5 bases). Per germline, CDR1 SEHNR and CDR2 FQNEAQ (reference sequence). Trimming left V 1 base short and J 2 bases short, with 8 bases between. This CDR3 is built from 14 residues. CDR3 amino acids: CASSLEQANYGYTF. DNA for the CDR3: TGTGCCAGCAGCTTAGAACAGGCCAACTATGGCTACACCTTC.

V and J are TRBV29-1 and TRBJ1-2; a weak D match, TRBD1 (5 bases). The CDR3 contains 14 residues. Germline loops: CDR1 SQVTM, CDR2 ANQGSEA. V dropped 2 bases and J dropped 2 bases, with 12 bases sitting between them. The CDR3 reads CSVERGALNYGYTF. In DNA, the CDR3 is TGCAGCGTTGAAAGAGGGGCCCTAAACTATGGCTACACCTTC. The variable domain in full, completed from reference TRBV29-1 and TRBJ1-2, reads SAVISQKPSRDICQRGTSLTIQCQVDSQVTMMFWYRQQPGQSLTLIATANQGSEATYESGFVIDKFPISRPNLTFSTLTVSNMSPEDSSIYLCSVERGALNYGYTFGSGTRLTVV.